This T cell receptor (beta chain) was observed in a study of PD-L1 blockade in urothelial cancer (dated by TCRdb to 2017 to 2019). With regard to the full study: Every patient began therapy in about 2014 and was given atezolizumab 1,200 mg intravenously every 3 weeks. Whole exome sequencing and RNA sequencing of pretreatment tumors were performed alongside TCR sequencing in the same patients. Roughly 9 patients reached durable clinical benefit, while about 19 patients did not. Blood samples were analyzed at two time points: 3 weeks after treatment start (second dose) and 6 weeks after treatment start. Twenty-five of 29 patients were identified as males with urothelial cancer of bladder origin, and a prior smoking history was reported by 18 of 29 patients. Somatic, immune and clinical correlates of response to PD-L1 blockade with atezolizumab in urothelial cancer were the focus of an exploratory multi-omic analysis. Blood samples yielded a median of around 140,000 T cells and 65,000 to 95,000 unique TCRs, with median clonality roughly 0.084. Durable clinical benefit meant progression-free survival longer than 6 months, and TCR features were also tested against progression-free and overall survival. An ECOG performance status of 0 or 1 was recorded for the patients, and 0 to 3 prior chemotherapy regimens had been received by the patients. Pretreatment tumor samples, along with matched peripheral blood collected serially before and after atezolizumab treatment, underwent TCR sequencing. Pretreatment blood TCR-seq was available for nearly 30 patients, at least one posttreatment blood collection was obtained for about 25 patients, and tumor TCR-seq was available for about 25 patients. General study outcomes and caveats: Small sample size (n ≈ 28) and many exploratory analyses mean the results are intended to be hypothesis-generating. At 3 weeks after the start of treatment, tumor-associated TCR clones in peripheral blood had expanded more in patients with durable benefit (n ≈ 22, p = 0.022). Improved progression-free and overall survival was found to be associated with pretreatment peripheral blood TCR clonality below the median.

The sample holds a few counts of this clone. The antigen it recognizes is unknown. The sample holds no much larger clone one base away, and base qualities are not on file. To estimate absolute template abundance from read counts, synthetic TCR analog templates were spiked into each PCR. The immunoSEQ assay was used to amplify TCRbeta CDR3 regions from genomic DNA with bias-controlled V and J gene primers. Rearranged TCRbeta segments were sequenced at approximately 20X coverage. Processing in the source paper ran as follows. Clustering was used to correct sequencing errors, and CDR3s were annotated against IMGT so that V, D and J genes could be assigned. Only productive TCRbeta rearrangements were used in downstream analyses, excluding out-of-frame or stop-codon sequences. To compute clonality, Shannon entropy was normalized by the log of the number of unique productive sequences and then subtracted from one. Clones differing between time points or between blood and tumor were identified using Fisher's exact test with Benjamini-Hochberg correction, with an adjusted p below 0.01 applied as the threshold. TCRdb mirrors the immuneACCESS table, restricted to in-frame sequences. Some clones are absent from its copies; in checked studies, under half trace to an unresolved V gene, and the reason for the others is unknown. That table is the source of V, J and clone size, and D and trimming were worked out from the DNA. The sample has approximately 110,000 clones on record, under 85% of them singletons. Jointly, the top ten make up roughly 2.2% of the sample.

A cohort of more than 25 patients with locally advanced or metastatic urothelial carcinoma, treated at Memorial Sloan Kettering on a trial protocol, was included. Peripheral blood mononuclear cells were collected pretreatment and during treatment, at between 1 and 8 total time points per patient. The Qiagen DNeasy Blood extraction kit was used to purify genomic DNA from total PBMCs and from tumor samples. Collected pretreatment and during treatment, PBMCs were isolated and stored as previously described. The V end loses 2 bases and the J end loses 0 bases, and a stretch of 10 bases separates them. The germline V gene gives CDR1 as MDHEN and CDR2 as SYDVKM. Measured from the cysteine to the phenylalanine, the CDR3 is 15 residues long. Kept here is only the CDR3 DNA, which spans 45 bases and is read in frame from base 1.

Rearrangement joined TRBV28 to TRBJ1-1; TRBD1 is possibly the D segment (6 matching bases). This receptor was obtained from a man aged 45-65 years with urothelial cancer. Sequenced here: PBMCs, sampled around atezolizumab (anti-PD-L1) treatment. In nucleotide form, the sequence is TGTGCCAGCAGTTTAGCAGGGGCGATGAACACTGAAGCTTTCTTT. Translated, it reads CASSLAGAMNTEAFF.